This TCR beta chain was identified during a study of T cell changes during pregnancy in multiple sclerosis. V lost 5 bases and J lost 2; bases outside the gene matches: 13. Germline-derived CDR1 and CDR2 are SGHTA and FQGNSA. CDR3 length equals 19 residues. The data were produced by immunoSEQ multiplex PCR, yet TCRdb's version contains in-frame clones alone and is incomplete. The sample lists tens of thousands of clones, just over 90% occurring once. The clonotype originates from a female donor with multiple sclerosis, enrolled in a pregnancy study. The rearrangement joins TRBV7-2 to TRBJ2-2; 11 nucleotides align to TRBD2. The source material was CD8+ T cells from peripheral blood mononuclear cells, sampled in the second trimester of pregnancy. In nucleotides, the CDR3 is TGTGCCAGCAGCCCCTGGTGGGTAGCGGGGGGGCCCAACACCGGGGAGCTGTTTTTT. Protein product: CASSPWWVAGGPNTGELFF.